This TCR beta chain was profiled in a study of beta chain features in type 1 diabetes. What was sequenced were expressed TCRB transcripts, since all of the isolated RNA had been reverse transcribed. Sequencing of naive, central memory and regulatory T cell samples gave an average of about 3.7 million reads. Using immunoSEQ multiplex PCR, the repertoire was profiled, and TCRdb retains in-frame clones only, with some absent. This sample yields fewer than 650,000 clones, of which about 16% are seen a single time; approximately 0.099% belongs to the top ten. CDR3 length: 9 residues. Germline values: CDR1 SGHNT, CDR2 YENEEA. V was pared by 4 bases and J by 13 bases, with 4 bases between. About this clone: Its target is unknown.

Study-level points and caveats: The study found fewer insertions and more deletions at VDJ junctions in type 1 diabetes patients.

A CD45RO/CCR7/CD25/CD127/CD95/CD27 panel sorted naive, central memory, regulatory and stem cell-like memory CD4+ cells. Sorted populations all exceeded 98% purity. What was sequenced was naive CD4+ T cells from blood. This receptor was identified in a man between 18 and 35 years old in good health. The rearrangement uses TRBV11-3 and TRBJ1-4; D unresolved. The CDR3 DNA reads as TGTGCCAGCAGCTCGGGACTGTTTTTT. Its translation: CASSSGLFF.